This passage covers 2 T cell receptor beta chains from one sample sequenced in a study of blood T cell repertoires in COVID-19. Sequenced by immunoSEQ multiplex PCR; TCRdb stores in-frame clones only, minus some. The table lists roughly 260,000 clones, about 89% of them singletons. Sequencing was done on a sample of PBMCs or T cells enriched from blood (not recorded which). These receptors all come from a woman aged 18-29 years who had recovered from COVID-19.

This clone came up once. The genes are TRBV28 and TRBJ1-4; a possible D gene is TRBD1 (6 bases). The V end was cut by 4 bases, the J end by 7 bases, with 19 bases between. The CDR3 loop spans 16 amino acids. CDR1 and CDR2 (germline): MDHEN, SYDVKM. CDR3 residues: CASSSPERRGGEKLFF. The CDR3 DNA sequence: TGTGCCAGCAGTTCACCAGAACGAAGGGGGGGTGAAAAACTGTTTTTT.

V and J are TRBV4-1 and TRBJ2-7, with D possibly being TRBD2 (5 bases). This CDR3 spans 14 amino acids. The V gene's germline CDR1 is MGHRA and CDR2 YSYEKL. The V end was cut by 4 bases, the J end by 1 base, with 11 bases between. DNA of the CDR3: TGCGCCAGCAGCCGCAGGACTCAATCCTACGAGCAGTACTTC. It translates to CASSRRTQSYEQYF.